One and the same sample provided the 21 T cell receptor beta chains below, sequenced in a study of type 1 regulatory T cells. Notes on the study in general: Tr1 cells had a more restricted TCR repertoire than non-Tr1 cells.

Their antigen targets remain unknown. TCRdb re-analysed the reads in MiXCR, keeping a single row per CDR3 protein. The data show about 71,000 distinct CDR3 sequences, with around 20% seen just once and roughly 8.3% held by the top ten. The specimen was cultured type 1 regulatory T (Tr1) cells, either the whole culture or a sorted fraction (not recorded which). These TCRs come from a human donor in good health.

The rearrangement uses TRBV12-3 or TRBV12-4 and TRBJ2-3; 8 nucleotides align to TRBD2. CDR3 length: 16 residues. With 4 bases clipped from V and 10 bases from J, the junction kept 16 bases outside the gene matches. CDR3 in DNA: TGTGCCAGCAGTTCTGCCCCGGTTAGCGGGATTTACGCGCAGTATTTT. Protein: CASSSAPVSGIYAQYF.

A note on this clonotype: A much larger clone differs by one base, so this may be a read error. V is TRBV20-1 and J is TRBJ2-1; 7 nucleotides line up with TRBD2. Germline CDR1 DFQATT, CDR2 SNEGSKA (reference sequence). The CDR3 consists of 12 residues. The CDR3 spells CGAPGTNNEQFF. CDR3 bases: TGCGGTGCCCCGGGGACTAACAATGAGCAGTTCTTC.

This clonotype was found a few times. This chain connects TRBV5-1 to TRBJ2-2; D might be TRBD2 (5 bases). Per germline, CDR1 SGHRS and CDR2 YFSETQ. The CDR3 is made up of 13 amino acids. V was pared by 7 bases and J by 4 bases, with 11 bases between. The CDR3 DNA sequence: TGCGCCAGCGCTCCGGGGAGCACCGGGGAGCTGTTTTTT. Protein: CASAPGSTGELFF.

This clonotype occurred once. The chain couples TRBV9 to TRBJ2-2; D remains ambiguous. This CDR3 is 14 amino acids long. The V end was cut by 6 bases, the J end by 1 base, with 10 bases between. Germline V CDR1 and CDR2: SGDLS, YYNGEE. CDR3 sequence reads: CASKGSLNTGELFF. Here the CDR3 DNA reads TGTGCCAGCAAAGGTAGCTTGAACACCGGGGAGCTGTTTTTT.

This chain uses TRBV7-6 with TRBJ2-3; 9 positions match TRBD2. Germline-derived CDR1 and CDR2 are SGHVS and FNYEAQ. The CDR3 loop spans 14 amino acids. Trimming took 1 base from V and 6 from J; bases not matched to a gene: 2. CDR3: CASSLGLAVDTQYF. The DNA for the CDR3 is TGTGCCAGCAGCTTAGGACTAGCGGTCGATACGCAGTATTTT.

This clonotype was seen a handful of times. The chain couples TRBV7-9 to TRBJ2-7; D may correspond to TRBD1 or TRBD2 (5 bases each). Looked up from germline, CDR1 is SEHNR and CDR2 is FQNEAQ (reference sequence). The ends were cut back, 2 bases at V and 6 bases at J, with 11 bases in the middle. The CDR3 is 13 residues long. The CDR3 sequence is CASSLIGDGEQYF. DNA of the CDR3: TGTGCCAGCAGCTTAATAGGGGACGGCGAGCAGTACTTC.

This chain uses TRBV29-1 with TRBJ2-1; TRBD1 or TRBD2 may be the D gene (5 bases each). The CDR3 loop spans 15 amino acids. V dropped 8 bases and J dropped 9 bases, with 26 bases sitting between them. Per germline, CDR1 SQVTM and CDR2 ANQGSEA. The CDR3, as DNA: TGCAGCCTGGGCTTTAGAGGGGCCGGTAATAGTGAGCAGTTCTTC. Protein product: CSLGFRGAGNSEQFF.

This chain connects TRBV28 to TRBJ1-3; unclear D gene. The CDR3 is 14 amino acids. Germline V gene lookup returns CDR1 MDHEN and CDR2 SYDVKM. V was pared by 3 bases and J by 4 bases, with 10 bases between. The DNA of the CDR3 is TGTGCCAGCAGTTTGCGGGTGAGAGGAAACACCATATATTTT. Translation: CASSLRVRGNTIYF.

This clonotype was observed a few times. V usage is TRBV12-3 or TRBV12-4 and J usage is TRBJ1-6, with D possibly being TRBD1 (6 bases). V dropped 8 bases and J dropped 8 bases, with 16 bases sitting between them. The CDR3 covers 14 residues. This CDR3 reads CASRLTGLDSPLHF. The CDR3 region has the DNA TGTGCCAGCCGATTGACAGGTTTGGATTCACCCCTCCACTTT.

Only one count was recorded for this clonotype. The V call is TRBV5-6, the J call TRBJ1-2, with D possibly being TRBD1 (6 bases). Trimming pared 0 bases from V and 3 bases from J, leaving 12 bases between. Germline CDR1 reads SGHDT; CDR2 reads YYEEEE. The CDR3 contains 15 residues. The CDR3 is CASSLEFYRDYGYTF. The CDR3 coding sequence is TGTGCCAGCAGCTTGGAATTTTACAGGGACTATGGCTACACCTTC.

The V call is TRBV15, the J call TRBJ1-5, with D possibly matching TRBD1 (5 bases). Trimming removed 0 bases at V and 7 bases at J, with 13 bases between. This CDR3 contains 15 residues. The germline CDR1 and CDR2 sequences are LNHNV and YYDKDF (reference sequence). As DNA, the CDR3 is TGTGCCACCAGCAGAGAGGGGGAAGCAACACAGCCCCAGCATTTT. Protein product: CATSREGEATQPQHF.

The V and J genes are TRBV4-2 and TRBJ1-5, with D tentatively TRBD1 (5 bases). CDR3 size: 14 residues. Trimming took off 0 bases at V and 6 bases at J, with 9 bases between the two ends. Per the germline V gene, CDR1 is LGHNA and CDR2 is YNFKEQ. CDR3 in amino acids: CASSQDRAAQPQHF. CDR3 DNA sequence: TGTGCCAGCAGCCAAGACAGGGCGGCTCAGCCCCAGCATTTT.

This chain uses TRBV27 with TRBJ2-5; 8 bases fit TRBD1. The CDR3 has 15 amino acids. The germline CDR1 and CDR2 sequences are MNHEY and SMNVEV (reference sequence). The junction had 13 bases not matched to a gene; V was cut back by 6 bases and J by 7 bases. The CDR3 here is CASSPGTGDYGTQYF. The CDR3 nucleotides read TGTGCCAGCAGCCCCGGGACAGGCGACTATGGGACCCAGTACTTC.

This chain's CDR3 is CATSDPGTRTDTQYF. In DNA, the CDR3 is TGTGCCACCAGTGACCCCGGGACTAGAACAGATACGCAGTATTTT. The chain recombines TRBV24-1 with TRBJ2-3; 8 nucleotides align to TRBD2. V gave up 4 bases and J gave up 3 bases; unmatched junction bases: 5. The CDR3 spans 15 residues. From germline, CDR1 is KGHDR and CDR2 SFDVKD.

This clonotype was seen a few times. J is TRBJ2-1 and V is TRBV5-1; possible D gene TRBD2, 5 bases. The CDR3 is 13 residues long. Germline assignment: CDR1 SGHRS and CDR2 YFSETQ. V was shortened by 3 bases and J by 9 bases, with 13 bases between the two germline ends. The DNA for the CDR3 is TGCGCCAGCAGCTCCGGACTGATAAGTGAGCAGTTCTTC. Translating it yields CASSSGLISEQFF.

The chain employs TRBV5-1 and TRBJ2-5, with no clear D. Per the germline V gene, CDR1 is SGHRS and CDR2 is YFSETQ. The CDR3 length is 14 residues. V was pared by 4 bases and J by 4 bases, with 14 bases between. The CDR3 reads CASSEVSSGETQYF. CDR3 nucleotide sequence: TGCGCCAGCAGCGAGGTTTCTTCGGGAGAGACCCAGTACTTC.

In DNA form, the CDR3 reads TGCGCCAGCAGCTCGGATGGGGGGCTAAGGTCACCCCTCCACTTT. Its translation: CASSSDGGLRSPLHF. The genes are TRBV5-1 and TRBJ1-6; D may be TRBD1 (6 bases). Germline lookup yields CDR1 SGHRS and CDR2 YFSETQ. CDR3 length: 15 residues. Trimming stripped 3 bases from V and 10 bases from J, with 17 bases between.

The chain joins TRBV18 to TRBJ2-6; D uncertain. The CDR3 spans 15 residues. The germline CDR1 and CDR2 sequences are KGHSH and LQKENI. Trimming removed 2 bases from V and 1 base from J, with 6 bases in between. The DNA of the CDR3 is TGTGCCAGCTCACCAGGGTGGTCTGGGGCCAACGTCCTGACTTTC. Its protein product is CASSPGWSGANVLTF.

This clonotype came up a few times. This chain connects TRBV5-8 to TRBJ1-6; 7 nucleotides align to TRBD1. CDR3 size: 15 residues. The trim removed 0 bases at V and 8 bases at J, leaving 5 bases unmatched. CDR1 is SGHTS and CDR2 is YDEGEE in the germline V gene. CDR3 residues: CASSLDRGEDSPLHF. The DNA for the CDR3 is TGTGCCAGCAGCTTGGACAGGGGAGAGGATTCACCCCTCCACTTT.

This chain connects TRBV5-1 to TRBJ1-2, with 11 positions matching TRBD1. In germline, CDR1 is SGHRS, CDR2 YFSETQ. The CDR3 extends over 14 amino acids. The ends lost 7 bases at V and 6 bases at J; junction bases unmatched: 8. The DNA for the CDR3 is TGCGCCAGCGCCCCGGGACAGGGGGGCCATGGCTACACCTTC. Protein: CASAPGQGGHGYTF.

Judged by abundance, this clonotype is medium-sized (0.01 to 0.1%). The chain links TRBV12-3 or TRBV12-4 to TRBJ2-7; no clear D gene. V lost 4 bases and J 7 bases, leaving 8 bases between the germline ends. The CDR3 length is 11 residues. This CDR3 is CASSSVGEQYF. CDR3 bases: TGTGCCAGCAGTTCCGTAGGGGAGCAGTACTTC.